The present T cell receptor beta chain was sequenced within a study of HIV-infected patients and healthy controls. The repertoire came from unfractionated whole blood and reflected all unsorted peripheral T cells. Reverse transcription used around 500 ng RNA and constant-region primers for alpha and beta. Using multiplexing indices, alpha and beta chain libraries were generated apart by chain-specific third strand synthesis. The cDNA received a 5' RACE adapter containing a random hexamer plus an SP2 sequencing primer site. TCRdb ran MiXCR on the 5' RACE reads and lists one entry per CDR3 protein. This table holds 15,000 to 20,000 distinct CDR3 sequences, roughly 8.2% found once. Study-level findings and limits: Healthy controls carried many MAIT alpha-chain CDR3s, while HIV+ repertoires had few. During therapy, HIV-associated CDR3s fell significantly in frequency, while CMV-associated CDR3s did not change significantly.

This clonotype was counted at least ten times. What it binds is not known. Trimming cost V 6 bases and J 0 bases, with 10 bases left between them. Germline assignment: CDR1 SQVTM and CDR2 ANQGSEA. The CDR3 extends over 13 amino acids. The receptor was isolated from an adult in good health. Sequencing was done on a sample of blood. The chain is built from TRBV29-1 and TRBJ2-3, with D perhaps assigned TRBD1 or TRBD2 (6 bases each). CDR3 in amino acids: CSVGGASTDTQYF. The CDR3, as DNA: TGCAGCGTGGGGGGCGCTAGCACAGATACGCAGTATTTT.